A single sample is the source of the 26 T cell receptor beta chains below, sequenced in a study of T cell responses to AZD1222 COVID-19 vaccine. Profiled with immunoSEQ multiplex PCR; TCRdb holds only in-frame clones, not every one. The table has about 130,000 clones, 80% to 90% seen once. Sequenced material: peripheral blood, taken on day 0 of AZD1222 vaccination. These receptors were taken from an adult in good health.

The J gene is TRBJ2-7, the V gene TRBV19, with 11 nucleotides matching TRBD2. CDR3 length: 14 amino acids. Germline V gene data show CDR1 as LNHDA and CDR2 as SQIVND (reference sequence). The junction had 6 bases not matched to a gene; V was cut back by 7 bases and J by 4 bases. The CDR3, as DNA: TGTGCCAGTACCGGGACTAGCGGTTCATACGAGCAGTACTTC. Its protein is CASTGTSGSYEQYF.

This rearrangement joins TRBV11-3 to TRBJ2-7, with TRBD1 matching over 12 bases. V gave up 5 bases and J gave up 5 bases; unmatched junction bases: 1. Germline CDR1 is SGHNT and CDR2 is YENEEA. This CDR3 is built from 13 residues. CDR3 residues: CASSGTGGHEQYF. The CDR3 DNA is TGTGCCAGCAGCGGGACAGGGGGCCACGAGCAGTACTTC.

This clone was seen only once. J is TRBJ2-7 and V is TRBV3-1 (or the pseudogene TRBV3-2); TRBD2 aligns across 10 bases. Germline V gene lookup returns CDR1 LGHDT and CDR2 YNNKEL (reference sequence). The CDR3 loop spans 15 amino acids. Germline trimming cut 4 bases from V and 5 bases from J; bases unmatched to any gene: 8. CDR3 DNA sequence: TGTGCCAGCAGCCGGTCTAGCGGGAGTAACGACGAGCAGTACTTC. This gives the protein CASSRSSGSNDEQYF.

The sample holds one count of this clone. This chain joins TRBV7-2 and TRBJ2-5, with D unclear. V dropped 5 bases and J dropped 4 bases, with 8 bases sitting between them. The CDR3 is 12 amino acids. Germline V gene lookup returns CDR1 SGHTA and CDR2 FQGNSA. CDR3 in amino acids: CASSRSRETQYF. CDR3 nucleotides: TGTGCCAGCAGCCGAAGCCGAGAGACCCAGTACTTC.

This chain joins TRBV7-8 and TRBJ1-6, with D unclear. V lost 3 bases to trimming and J lost 8 bases, with 11 bases between them. The CDR3 totals 14 residues. The germline CDR1 and CDR2 sequences are SGHVS and FQNEAQ. The CDR3 region has the DNA TGTGCCAGCAGCTTTGAGGGCGCGTATTCACCCCTCCACTTT. Amino acids: CASSFEGAYSPLHF.

J is TRBJ2-7 and V is TRBV28; 7 nucleotides align to TRBD1. After removal of 2 bases from V and 1 base from J, the junction contained 2 bases not matched to a gene. This CDR3 is built from 14 residues. Germline V gene sequence: CDR1 MDHEN, CDR2 SYDVKM. The CDR3 loop is CASSLRQGSYEQYF. The CDR3 region has the DNA TGTGCCAGCAGTTTAAGACAGGGTTCCTACGAGCAGTACTTC.

The chain employs TRBV5-1 and TRBJ2-7; TRBD1 agrees at 8 bases. The germline V gene encodes CDR1 SGHRS and CDR2 YFSETQ. The CDR3 contains 14 residues. Trimming at V came to 5 bases and at J to 2 bases, leaving 6 bases not matched to a gene. CDR3 nucleotides: TGCGCCAGCAGAGGGACAGGACCTACCTACGAGCAGTACTTC. Protein sequence: CASRGTGPTYEQYF.

The chain is built from TRBV7-8 and TRBJ1-1; the match to TRBD1 covers 7 bases. Germline values: CDR1 SGHVS, CDR2 FQNEAQ. The CDR3 contains 15 residues. V lost 8 bases to trimming and J lost 2 bases; unmatched junction nucleotides: 11. This CDR3 reads CASSYTGEKNTEAFF. The CDR3 DNA is TGTGCCAGCTCATACACAGGGGAGAAAAACACTGAAGCTTTCTTT.

J is TRBJ1-4 and V is TRBV4-2; D is possibly TRBD1 (5 bases). Germline V gene lookup returns CDR1 LGHNA and CDR2 YNFKEQ. V was cut by 1 base and J by 7 bases, with 13 bases left in between. The CDR3 spans 15 residues. The CDR3 DNA is TGTGCCAGCAGCCAAGCTAAGGGGCGGCCTGAAAAACTGTTTTTT. Protein: CASSQAKGRPEKLFF.

The genes are TRBV5-6 and TRBJ2-1; D is ambiguous. Trimming left V 0 bases short and J 9 bases short, with 4 bases between. The CDR3 consists of 11 residues. Looked up from germline, CDR1 is SGHDT and CDR2 is YYEEEE. CDR3 coding DNA: TGTGCCAGCAGCTTGGGGGGTGAGCAGTTCTTC. It codes for CASSLGGEQFF.

The chain is built from TRBV29-1 and TRBJ2-1; possibly TRBD1 for D (6 bases). CDR3 length: 12 residues. The V end was cut by 5 bases, the J end by 7 bases, with 12 bases between. Germline V gene data show CDR1 as SQVTM and CDR2 as ANQGSEA. CDR3 in amino acids: CSVRPTGNEQFF. CDR3 nucleotides: TGCAGCGTTCGCCCCACAGGGAATGAGCAGTTCTTC.

V is TRBV6-5 and J is TRBJ2-7, with 10 bases fitting TRBD2. With 5 bases clipped from V and 0 bases from J, the junction kept 4 bases outside the gene matches. CDR1 is MNHEY and CDR2 is SVGAGI in the germline V gene. The CDR3 totals 15 residues. CDR3: CASSHGTSDSYEQYF. CDR3 nucleotides: TGTGCCAGCAGTCACGGGACTAGCGACTCCTACGAGCAGTACTTC.

The chain uses TRBV6-5 and TRBJ2-3, with D maybe TRBD2 (6 bases). The CDR3 is made up of 15 amino acids. V was clipped by 6 bases and J by 3 bases, with 16 bases between them. Germline V gene data show CDR1 as MNHEY and CDR2 as SVGAGI. CDR3 protein: CASRETGVRTDTQYF. CDR3 DNA: TGTGCCAGCAGGGAGACGGGGGTCCGGACAGATACGCAGTATTTT.

The genes are TRBV24-1 and TRBJ1-2; 7 bases are shared with TRBD1. Per the germline V gene, CDR1 is KGHDR and CDR2 is SFDVKD. The CDR3 has 13 amino acids. J lost 8 bases, V lost 4 bases, and 6 bases had no gene match. The CDR3 coding sequence is TGTGCCACCAGTGACCCAAACAGGGGCGGCTACACCTTC. It encodes CATSDPNRGGYTF.

The CDR3 DNA is TGTGCCAGCGGACAAAGCTCCTACAATGAGCAGTTCTTC. Amino acid sequence: CASGQSSYNEQFF. The rearrangement uses TRBV19 and TRBJ2-1; a possible D gene is TRBD1 (5 bases). Trimming stripped 9 bases from V and 0 bases from J, with 9 bases between. This CDR3 contains 13 residues. The germline V gene encodes CDR1 LNHDA and CDR2 SQIVND (reference sequence).

V is TRBV5-1 and J is TRBJ2-3; 8 bases map to TRBD2. V dropped 1 base and J dropped 0; count of bases not matched to a gene: 4. Germline V gene data show CDR1 as SGHRS and CDR2 as YFSETQ. This CDR3 comprises 16 residues. The CDR3 sequence: CASSLSRGVSTDTQYF. CDR3 nucleotide sequence: TGCGCCAGCAGCTTGTCGCGGGGGGTTAGCACAGATACGCAGTATTTT. Combining the CDR3 with reference TRBV5-1 and TRBJ2-3 gives the whole variable domain KAGVTQTPRYLIKTRGQQVTLSCSPISGHRSVSWYQQTPGQGLQFLFEYFSETQRNKGNFPGRFSGRQFSNSRSEMNVSTLELGDSALYLCASSLSRGVSTDTQYFGPGTRLTVL.

At least ten counts were recorded for this clone. This chain links TRBV10-1 with TRBJ2-5; 9 bases match TRBD1. CDR3 size: 14 residues. Trimming cost V 4 bases and J 8 bases; bases outside gene matches: 8. Per the germline V gene, CDR1 is WNHNN and CDR2 is SYGVQD (reference sequence). The CDR3 reads CASSGDRGSETQYF. The CDR3 bases are TGCGCCAGCAGTGGAGACAGGGGGTCGGAAACCCAGTACTTC.

The chain links TRBV5-6 to TRBJ2-7; 12 nucleotides agree with TRBD2. Germline-derived CDR1 and CDR2 are SGHDT and YYEEEE. The V gene end was trimmed by 0 bases and the J gene end by 4 bases; junction bases not matched to a gene: 2. CDR3 size: 15 residues. In DNA form, the CDR3 reads TGTGCCAGCAGCTTGGGGACTAGCGGGGCTTACGAGCAGTACTTC. This translates into CASSLGTSGAYEQYF.

The rearrangement uses TRBV5-1 and TRBJ2-7, with 9 positions matching TRBD1. Germline loops: CDR1 SGHRS, CDR2 YFSETQ. CDR3 size: 14 residues. V shed 4 bases and J 2 bases; nucleotides not matched to a gene: 4. DNA for the CDR3: TGCGCCAGCAGCGACCGACAGGGGGCCTACGAGCAGTACTTC. This gives the protein CASSDRQGAYEQYF.

The CDR3 region is CASSPGASGGDEQYF. DNA of the CDR3: TGTGCCAGCAGCCCCGGGGCCTCCGGGGGCGATGAGCAGTACTTC. This chain links TRBV7-9 with TRBJ2-7; D may match TRBD1 or TRBD2 (6 bases each). The germline V and J ends were trimmed by 5 bases and 7 bases, with 21 bases remaining between them. The CDR3 is 15 residues long. The germline V gene encodes CDR1 SEHNR and CDR2 FQNEAQ (reference sequence).

The chain uses TRBV5-1 and TRBJ1-1, with 9 nucleotides matching TRBD1. The CDR3 has 15 residues. Germline V gene lookup returns CDR1 SGHRS and CDR2 YFSETQ. With 5 bases clipped from V and 1 base from J, the junction kept 6 bases outside the gene matches. The CDR3 DNA is TGCGCCAGCAGTTGGACAGGGGACAGGAACACTGAAGCTTTCTTT. This codes for CASSWTGDRNTEAFF.

V and J are TRBV27 and TRBJ1-2; 7 bases line up with TRBD1. V shed 5 bases and J 7 bases; nucleotides not matched to a gene: 10. Germline CDR1 is MNHEY and CDR2 is SMNVEV (reference sequence). The CDR3 sequence is 14 residues long. The CDR3 DNA sequence: TGTGCCAGCAGTGAAAACAGGGGTTTCGGTGGCTACACCTTC. It translates to CASSENRGFGGYTF.

This sequence joins TRBV19 and TRBJ2-2, with D possibly TRBD2 on 5 matching bases. Germline V lookup: CDR1 LNHDA, CDR2 SQIVND (reference sequence). Trimming removed 5 bases from V and 4 bases from J, with 14 bases in between. The CDR3 totals 15 residues. This CDR3 reads CASSEGLAGTGELFF. CDR3 bases: TGTGCCAGTAGTGAAGGGCTAGCCGGCACCGGGGAGCTGTTTTTT. Combining the CDR3 with reference TRBV19 and TRBJ2-2 gives the whole variable domain DGGITQSPKYLFRKEGQNVTLSCEQNLNHDAMYWYRQDPGQGLRLIYYSQIVNDFQKGDIAEGYSVSREKKESFPLTVTSAQKNPTAFYLCASSEGLAGTGELFFGEGSRLTVL.

This rearrangement joins TRBV29-1 to TRBJ2-1, with D tentatively TRBD1 (6 bases). Germline values: CDR1 SQVTM, CDR2 ANQGSEA. CDR3 length equals 15 residues. Trimming stripped 0 bases from V and 5 bases from J, with 14 bases between. The CDR3 is CSVEDTGTLDNEQFF. The CDR3 DNA sequence: TGCAGCGTTGAAGATACCGGGACACTAGACAATGAGCAGTTCTTC.

The chain joins TRBV5-1 to TRBJ2-6, with D perhaps TRBD1 (6 bases). CDR1 is SGHRS and CDR2 is YFSETQ in the germline V gene. V was clipped by 6 bases and J by 0 bases, with 10 bases between them. The CDR3 totals 15 residues. The CDR3 here is CASNRESSGANVLTF. In nucleotides, the CDR3 is TGCGCCAGCAACAGGGAAAGCTCTGGGGCCAACGTCCTGACTTTC. Together with reference TRBV5-1 and TRBJ2-6, the CDR3 gives the full variable domain: KAGVTQTPRYLIKTRGQQVTLSCSPISGHRSVSWYQQTPGQGLQFLFEYFSETQRNKGNFPGRFSGRQFSNSRSEMNVSTLELGDSALYLCASNRESSGANVLTFGAGSRLTVL.

The CDR3 here is CAWSVLGSGNTIYF. The CDR3 bases are TGTGCCTGGAGTGTACTGGGATCTGGAAACACCATATATTTT. The chain recombines TRBV30 with TRBJ1-3; no clear D. V was shortened by 0 bases and J by 1 base, with 7 bases between the two germline ends. Germline CDR1 is GTSNPN and CDR2 is SVGIG (reference sequence). This CDR3 contains 14 residues.